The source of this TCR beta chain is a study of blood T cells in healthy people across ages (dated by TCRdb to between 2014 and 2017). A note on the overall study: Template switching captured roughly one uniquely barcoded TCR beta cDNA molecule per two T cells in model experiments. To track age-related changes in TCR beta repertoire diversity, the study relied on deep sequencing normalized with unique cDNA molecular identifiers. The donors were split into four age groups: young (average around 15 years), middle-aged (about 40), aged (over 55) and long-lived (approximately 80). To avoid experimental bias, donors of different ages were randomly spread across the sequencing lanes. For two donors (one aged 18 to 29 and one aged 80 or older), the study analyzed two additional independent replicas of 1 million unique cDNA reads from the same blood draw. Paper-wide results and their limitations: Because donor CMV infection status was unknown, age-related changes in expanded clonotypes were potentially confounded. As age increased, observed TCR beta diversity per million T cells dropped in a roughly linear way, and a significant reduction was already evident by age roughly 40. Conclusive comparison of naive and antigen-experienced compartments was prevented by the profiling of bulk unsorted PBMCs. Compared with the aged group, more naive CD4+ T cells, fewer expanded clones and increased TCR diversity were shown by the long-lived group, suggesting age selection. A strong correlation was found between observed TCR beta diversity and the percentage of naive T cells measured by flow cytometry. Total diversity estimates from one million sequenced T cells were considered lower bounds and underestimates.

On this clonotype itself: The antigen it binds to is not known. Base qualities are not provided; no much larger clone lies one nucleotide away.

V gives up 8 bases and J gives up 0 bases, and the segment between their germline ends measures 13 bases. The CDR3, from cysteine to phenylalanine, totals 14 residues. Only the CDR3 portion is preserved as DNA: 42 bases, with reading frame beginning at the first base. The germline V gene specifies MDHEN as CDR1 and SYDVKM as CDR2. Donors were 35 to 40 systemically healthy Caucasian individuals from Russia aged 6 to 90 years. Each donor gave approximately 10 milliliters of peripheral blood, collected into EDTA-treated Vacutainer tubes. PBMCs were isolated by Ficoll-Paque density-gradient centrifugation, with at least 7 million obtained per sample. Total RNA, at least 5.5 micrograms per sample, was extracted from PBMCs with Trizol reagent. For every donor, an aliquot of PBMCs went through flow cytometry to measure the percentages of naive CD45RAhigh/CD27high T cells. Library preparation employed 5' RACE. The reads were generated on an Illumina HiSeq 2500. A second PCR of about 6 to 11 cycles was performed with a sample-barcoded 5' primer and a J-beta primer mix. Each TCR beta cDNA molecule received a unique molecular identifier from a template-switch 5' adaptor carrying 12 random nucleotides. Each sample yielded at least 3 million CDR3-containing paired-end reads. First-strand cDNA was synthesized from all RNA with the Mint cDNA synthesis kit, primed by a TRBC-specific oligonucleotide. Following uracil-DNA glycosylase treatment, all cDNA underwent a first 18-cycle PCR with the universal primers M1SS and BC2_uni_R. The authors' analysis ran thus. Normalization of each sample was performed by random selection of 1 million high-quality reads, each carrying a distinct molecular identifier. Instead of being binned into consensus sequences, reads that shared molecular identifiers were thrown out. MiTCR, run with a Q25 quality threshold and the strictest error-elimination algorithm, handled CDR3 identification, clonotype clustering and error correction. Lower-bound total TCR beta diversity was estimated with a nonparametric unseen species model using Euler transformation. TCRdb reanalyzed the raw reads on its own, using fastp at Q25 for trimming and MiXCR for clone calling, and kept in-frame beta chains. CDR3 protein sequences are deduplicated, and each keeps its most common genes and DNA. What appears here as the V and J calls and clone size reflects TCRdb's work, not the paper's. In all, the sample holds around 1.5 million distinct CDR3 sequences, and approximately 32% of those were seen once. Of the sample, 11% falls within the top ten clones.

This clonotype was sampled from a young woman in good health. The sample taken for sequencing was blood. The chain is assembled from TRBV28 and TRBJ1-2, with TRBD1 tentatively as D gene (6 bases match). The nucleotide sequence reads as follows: TGTGCCAGCGGAGAGGACAGCTCTAACTATGGCTACACCTTC. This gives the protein CASGEDSSNYGYTF.